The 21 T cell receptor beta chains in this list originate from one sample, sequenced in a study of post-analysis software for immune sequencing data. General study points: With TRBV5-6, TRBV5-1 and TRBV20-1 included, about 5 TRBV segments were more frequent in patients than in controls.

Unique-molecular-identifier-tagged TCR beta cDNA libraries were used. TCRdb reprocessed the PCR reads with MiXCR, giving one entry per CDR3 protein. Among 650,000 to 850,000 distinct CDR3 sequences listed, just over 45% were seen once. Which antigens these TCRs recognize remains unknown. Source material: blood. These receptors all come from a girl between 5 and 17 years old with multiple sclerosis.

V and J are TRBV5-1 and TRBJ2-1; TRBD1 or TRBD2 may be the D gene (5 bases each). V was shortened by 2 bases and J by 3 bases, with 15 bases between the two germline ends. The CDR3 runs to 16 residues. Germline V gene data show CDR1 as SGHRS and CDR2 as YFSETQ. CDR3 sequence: CASSLDDGTVYNEQFF. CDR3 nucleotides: TGCGCCAGCAGCTTAGACGATGGGACGGTCTACAATGAGCAGTTCTTC.

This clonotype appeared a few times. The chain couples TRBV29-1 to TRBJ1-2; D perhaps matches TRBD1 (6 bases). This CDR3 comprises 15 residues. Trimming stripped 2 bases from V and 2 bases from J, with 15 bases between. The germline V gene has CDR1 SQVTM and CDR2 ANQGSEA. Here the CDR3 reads CSVEHRDTANYGYTF. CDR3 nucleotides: TGCAGCGTTGAACACCGGGACACCGCGAACTATGGCTACACCTTC.

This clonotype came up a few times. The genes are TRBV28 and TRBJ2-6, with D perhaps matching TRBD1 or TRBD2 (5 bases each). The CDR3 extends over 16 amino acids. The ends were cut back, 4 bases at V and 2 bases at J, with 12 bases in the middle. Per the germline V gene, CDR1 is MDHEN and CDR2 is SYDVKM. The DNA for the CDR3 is TGTGCCAGCAGTTCGCCTGGGACGGCTGGGGCCAACGTCCTGACTTTC. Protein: CASSSPGTAGANVLTF.

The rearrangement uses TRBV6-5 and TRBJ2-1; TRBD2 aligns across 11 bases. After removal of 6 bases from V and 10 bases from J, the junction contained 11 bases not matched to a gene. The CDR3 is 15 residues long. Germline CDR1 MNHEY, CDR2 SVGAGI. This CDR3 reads CASRRSSGRYSEQFF. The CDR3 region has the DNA TGTGCCAGCAGACGGTCTAGCGGGAGGTACAGCGAGCAGTTCTTC.

The CDR3 is CASSVAGGGDTQYF. As DNA, the CDR3 is TGTGCCAGCAGCGTAGCGGGAGGAGGAGATACGCAGTATTTT. This chain joins TRBV7-3 and TRBJ2-3; 10 nucleotides match TRBD2. The germline V gene encodes CDR1 SGHTA and CDR2 FQGTGA. Losses at the gene ends were 5 bases for V and 5 bases for J; bases not matched to a gene: 4. CDR3 length equals 14 residues.

The CDR3 region has the DNA TGTGCCATCAGACCCTCGACTAGCGAGGGTTCAGATACGCAGTATTTT. This codes for CAIRPSTSEGSDTQYF. The chain links TRBV10-3 to TRBJ2-3; the match to TRBD2 covers 8 bases. This CDR3 is built from 16 residues. The germline CDR1 and CDR2 sequences are ENHRY and SYGVKD. J gave up 4 bases and V 6 bases, and 12 bases lay outside the gene matches.

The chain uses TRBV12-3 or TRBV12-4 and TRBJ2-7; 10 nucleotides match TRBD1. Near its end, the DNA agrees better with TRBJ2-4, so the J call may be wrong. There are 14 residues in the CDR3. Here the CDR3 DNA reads TGTGCCAGCAGGGGGACAGGGGTGGGGAACATTCAGTACTTC. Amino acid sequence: CASRGTGVGNIQYF.

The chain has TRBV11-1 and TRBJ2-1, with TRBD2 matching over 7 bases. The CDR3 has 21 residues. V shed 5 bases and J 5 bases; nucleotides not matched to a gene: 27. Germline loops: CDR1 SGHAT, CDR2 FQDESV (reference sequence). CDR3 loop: CASSPIPIGSFWGGSHNEQFF. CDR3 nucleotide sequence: TGTGCCAGCAGCCCAATCCCCATAGGCTCCTTCTGGGGCGGGAGCCACAATGAGCAGTTCTTC.

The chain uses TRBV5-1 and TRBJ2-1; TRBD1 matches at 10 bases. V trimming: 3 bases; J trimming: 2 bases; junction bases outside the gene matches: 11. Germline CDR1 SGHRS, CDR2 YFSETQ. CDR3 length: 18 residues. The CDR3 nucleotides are TGCGCCAGCAGCTGGGGACAGGGGACCCCGAACACCTACAATGAGCAGTTCTTC. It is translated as CASSWGQGTPNTYNEQFF.

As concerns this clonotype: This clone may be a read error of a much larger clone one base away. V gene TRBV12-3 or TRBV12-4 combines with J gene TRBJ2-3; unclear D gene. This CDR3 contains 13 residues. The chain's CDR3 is CASSSLSTDTEYF. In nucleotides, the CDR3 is TGTGCCAGCAGTTCACTTAGCACAGATACGGAGTATTTT.

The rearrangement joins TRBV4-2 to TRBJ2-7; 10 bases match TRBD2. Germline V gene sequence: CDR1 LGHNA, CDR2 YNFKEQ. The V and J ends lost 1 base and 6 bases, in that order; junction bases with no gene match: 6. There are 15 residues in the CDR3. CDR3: CASSQVGLAGAEQYF. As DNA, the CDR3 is TGTGCCAGCAGCCAAGTAGGGCTAGCGGGAGCCGAGCAGTACTTC.

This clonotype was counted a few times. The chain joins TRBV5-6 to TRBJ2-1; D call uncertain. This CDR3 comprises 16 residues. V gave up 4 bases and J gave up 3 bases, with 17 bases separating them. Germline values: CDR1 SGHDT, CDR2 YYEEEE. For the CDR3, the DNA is TGTGCCAGCAGCGGGAATGATTGGGTCCTCTACAATGAGCAGTTCTTC. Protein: CASSGNDWVLYNEQFF.

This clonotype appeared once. CDR3 DNA: TGTGCCAGCAGCGCCTCGGTTAATGGCTACACCTTC. This gives the protein CASSASVNGYTF. The chain joins TRBV5-6 to TRBJ1-2, with D unresolved. The CDR3 is made up of 12 amino acids. The germline CDR1 and CDR2 sequences are SGHDT and YYEEEE. Trimming stripped 4 bases from V and 6 bases from J, with 10 bases between.

The chain's CDR3 is CAGTGRVNTEAFF. The CDR3 DNA is TGTGCCGGCACCGGGAGAGTTAACACTGAAGCTTTCTTT. V gene TRBV6-6 combines with J gene TRBJ1-1; D gene unclear. V dropped 11 bases and J dropped 2 bases, with 15 bases sitting between them. The CDR3 has 13 residues. Looked up from germline, CDR1 is MNHNY and CDR2 is SVGAGI (reference sequence).

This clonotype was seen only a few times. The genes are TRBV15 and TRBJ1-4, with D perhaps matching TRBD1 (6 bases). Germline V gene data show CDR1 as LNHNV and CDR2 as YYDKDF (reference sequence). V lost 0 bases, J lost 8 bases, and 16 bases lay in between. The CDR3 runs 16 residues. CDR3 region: CATSRDPGGREEKLFF. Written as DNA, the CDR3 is TGTGCCACCAGCAGAGACCCCGGGGGGCGGGAGGAAAAACTGTTTTTT. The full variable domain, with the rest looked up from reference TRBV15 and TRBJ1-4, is DAMVIQNPRYQVTQFGKPVTLSCSQTLNHNVMYWYQQKSSQAPKLLFHYYDKDFNNEADTPDNFQSRRPNTSFCFLDIRSPGLGDTAMYLCATSRDPGGREEKLFFGSGTQLSVL.

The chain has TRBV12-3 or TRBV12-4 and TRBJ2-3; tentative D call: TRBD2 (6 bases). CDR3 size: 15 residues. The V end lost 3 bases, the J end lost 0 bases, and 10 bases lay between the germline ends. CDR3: CASSFGGLSTDTQYF. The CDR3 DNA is TGTGCCAGCAGTTTCGGAGGGCTCAGCACAGATACGCAGTATTTT.

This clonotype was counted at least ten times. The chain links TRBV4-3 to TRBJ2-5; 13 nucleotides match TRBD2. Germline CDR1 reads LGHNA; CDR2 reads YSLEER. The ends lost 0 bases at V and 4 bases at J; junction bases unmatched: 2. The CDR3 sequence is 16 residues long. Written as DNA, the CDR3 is TGCGCCAGCAGCCAAGATCGACTAGCGGGAGGAGAGACCCAGTACTTC. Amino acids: CASSQDRLAGGETQYF.

This CDR3 is CASSLKLSVGELFF. As DNA, the CDR3 is TGTGCCAGCAGCTTGAAGTTGAGCGTCGGGGAGCTGTTTTTT. The gene calls are TRBV5-5 and TRBJ2-2, with no clear D. From germline, CDR1 is SGHKS and CDR2 YYEKEE (reference sequence). V was clipped by 1 base and J by 7 bases, with 11 bases between them. CDR3 size: 14 residues. Full variable domain (remainder filled in from reference TRBV5-5 and TRBJ2-2): DAGVTQSPTHLIKTRGQQVTLRCSPISGHKSVSWYQQVLGQGPQFIFQYYEKEERGRGNFPDRFSARQFPNYSSELNVNALLLGDSALYLCASSLKLSVGELFFGEGSRLTVL.

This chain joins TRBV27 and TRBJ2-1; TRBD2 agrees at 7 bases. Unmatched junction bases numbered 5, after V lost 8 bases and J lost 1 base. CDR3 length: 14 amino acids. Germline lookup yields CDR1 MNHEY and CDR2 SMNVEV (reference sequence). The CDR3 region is CASGGGGSYNEQFF. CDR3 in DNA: TGTGCCAGCGGGGGGGGAGGATCCTACAATGAGCAGTTCTTC.

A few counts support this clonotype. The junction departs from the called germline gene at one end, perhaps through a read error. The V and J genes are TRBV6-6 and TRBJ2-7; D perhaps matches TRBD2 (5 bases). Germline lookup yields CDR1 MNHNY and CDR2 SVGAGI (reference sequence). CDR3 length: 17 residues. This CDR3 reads CASSYSSPRLLSYERYF. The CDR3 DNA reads TGTGCCAGCAGTTACTCAAGTCCGCGACTATTATCCTACGAGCGGTACTTC.

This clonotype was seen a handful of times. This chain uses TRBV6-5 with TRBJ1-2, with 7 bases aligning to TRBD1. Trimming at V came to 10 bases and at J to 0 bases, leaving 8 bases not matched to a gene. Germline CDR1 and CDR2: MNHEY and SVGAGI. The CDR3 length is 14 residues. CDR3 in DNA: TGTGCCAACCAACCGGGACAGCCTAACTATGGCTACACCTTC. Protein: CANQPGQPNYGYTF.